This TCR beta chain derives from a study of T cell changes during pregnancy in multiple sclerosis (dated by TCRdb to about 2019). Broadly, across the study: The study looked at changes in the T cell repertoire across pregnancy in women with multiple sclerosis.

Comments on this clone: Its antigen remains undetermined. The input lacks base qualities; no much larger clone sits a single base away.

From the germline V gene (reference sequence), CDR1 is PRHDT and CDR2 is FYEKMQ. For this chain, trimming is 5 bases at the V end and 2 bases at the J end, and the number of junction bases without a gene match is 6. The CDR3 measures 15 amino acids from cysteine to phenylalanine. Only CDR3 DNA remains: 45 bases, in frame from the first base. To prepare the library, the immunoSEQ multiplex PCR assay was applied. Held by TCRdb, this immuneACCESS table contains in-frame sequences only and omits some clones. Under half of the omission traces to an unresolved V gene where checked; the cause of the rest is unknown. Across this sample there are about 69,000 clones, with 92% seen only once. The biggest ten clones account for roughly 2% of the sample.

The sample was peripheral blood, taken in the third trimester of pregnancy. The origin of this receptor is a female donor in good health, enrolled as a control in a pregnancy study. Rearrangement joined TRBV13 to TRBJ2-5; 9 bases in the middle match TRBD2. The CDR3 reads CASSPRLAEQETQYF. The DNA sequence reads TGTGCCAGCAGCCCCCGACTAGCGGAGCAAGAGACCCAGTACTTC.